This TCR beta chain was recorded in a study of T-cell reconstitution after alpha-beta-depleted transplantation in children. Regarding this clonotype: Its antigen is not identified. A much bigger clone sits one base away, suggesting this may be a read error.

Library preparation (for TCRbeta) was performed with unique molecular identifiers. TCRdb used MiXCR to reprocess the PCR reads, holding one entry per CDR3 protein. The data show 150,000 to 200,000 distinct CDR3 sequences, about 6% seen once. Findings of the study overall: Reportedly, only several hundred clones from non-depleted graft cells drove alpha-beta T-cell counts at about two months. T-cell counts and diversity at one year following transplant were attributed mainly to newly produced T cells.

CDR3 length: 14 amino acids. Source: PBMCs, taken before TCRalphabeta/CD19-depleted stem cell transplant. The chain employs TRBV12-3 or TRBV12-4 and TRBJ2-1, with TRBD2 identical over 13 bases. This sequence was found in a girl younger than two with combined immunodeficiency, due to receive a stem cell transplant. For the CDR3, the DNA is TGTACCAGTAGGGGACTAGCGGGGTTCAATGAGCAGTTCTTC. This encodes CTSRGLAGFNEQFF.